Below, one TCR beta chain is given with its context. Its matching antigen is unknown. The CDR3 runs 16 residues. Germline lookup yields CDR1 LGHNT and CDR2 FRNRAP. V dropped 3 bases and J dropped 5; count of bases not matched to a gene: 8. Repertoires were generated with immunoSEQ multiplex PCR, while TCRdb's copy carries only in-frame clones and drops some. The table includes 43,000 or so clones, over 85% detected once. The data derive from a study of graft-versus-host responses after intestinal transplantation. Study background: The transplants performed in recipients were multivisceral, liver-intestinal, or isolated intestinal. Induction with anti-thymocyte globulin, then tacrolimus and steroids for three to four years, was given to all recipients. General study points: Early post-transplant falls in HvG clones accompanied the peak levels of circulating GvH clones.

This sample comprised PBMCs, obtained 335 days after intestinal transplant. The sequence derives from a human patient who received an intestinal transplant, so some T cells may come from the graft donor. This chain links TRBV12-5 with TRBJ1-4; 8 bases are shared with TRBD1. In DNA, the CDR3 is TGTGCTAGTGGTTTAAACCGGGACAGGTTCAATGAAAAACTGTTTTTT. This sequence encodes CASGLNRDRFNEKLFF.